These 26 T cell receptor beta chains were all obtained from the same sample, sequenced in a study of blood T cell repertoires in COVID-19. The data were produced by immunoSEQ multiplex PCR, yet TCRdb's version contains in-frame clones alone and is incomplete. This table has roughly 76,000 clones, 70% to 75% appearing once. Material for sequencing was peripheral blood. The receptors originated from a man in his sixties or seventies with acute or convalescent COVID-19.

This clone was counted only a few times. The gene calls are TRBV7-6 and TRBJ2-1; TRBD2 matches 11 bases. Germline V CDR1 and CDR2: SGHVS, FNYEAQ. V shed 1 base and J 8 bases; nucleotides not matched to a gene: 7. The CDR3 runs to 16 residues. The CDR3 protein is CASSLEELAGEYEQFF. CDR3 nucleotide sequence: TGTGCCAGCAGCTTAGAGGAACTAGCGGGAGAGTATGAGCAGTTCTTC.

This clone showed up just a few times. The chain links TRBV7-2 to TRBJ1-1, with TRBD1 as a possible D gene (6 bases). Trimming cost V 5 bases and J 2 bases, with 18 bases left between them. Germline CDR1 reads SGHTA; CDR2 reads FQGNSA. The CDR3 consists of 16 residues. CDR3 protein: CASSTTLTGGNTEAFF. In DNA, the CDR3 is TGTGCCAGCAGCACCACACTGACAGGCGGAAACACTGAAGCTTTCTTT.

The V and J genes are TRBV4-1 and TRBJ2-2, with D maybe TRBD1 (5 bases). The V gene's germline CDR1 is MGHRA and CDR2 YSYEKL. The CDR3 loop spans 15 amino acids. Trimming shortened V by 0 bases and J by 6 bases, and 11 bases separated the two germline ends. CDR3 amino acids: CASSQDLTVPGELFF. In DNA, the CDR3 is TGCGCCAGCAGCCAAGACCTGACAGTGCCCGGGGAGCTGTTTTTT.

V is TRBV10-3 and J is TRBJ2-3, with D unresolved. The CDR3 consists of 13 residues. Germline CDR1 reads ENHRY; CDR2 reads SYGVKD. V lost 3 bases and J 2 bases, leaving 6 bases between the germline ends. The CDR3 here is CAISDADTDTQYF. In DNA, the CDR3 is TGTGCCATCAGTGATGCGGACACAGATACGCAGTATTTT.

This CDR3 reads CASSLKGRGTEAFF. In DNA form, the CDR3 reads TGTGCCAGCAGCTTAAAAGGCAGGGGCACTGAAGCTTTCTTT. This chain links TRBV11-1 with TRBJ1-1, with D possibly being TRBD1 (6 bases). V was clipped by 2 bases and J by 4 bases, with 11 bases between them. CDR1 is SGHAT, CDR2 FQDESV, per germline (reference sequence). The CDR3 is 14 amino acids.

Here the CDR3 DNA reads TGTGCCAGCAGTGAAGAGCCGGGAGGGTCCTACAATGAGCAGTTCTTC. Translation gives CASSEEPGGSYNEQFF. The J gene is TRBJ2-1, the V gene TRBV6-1; 8 bases agree with TRBD2. This CDR3 is built from 16 residues. V was pared by 1 base and J by 1 base, with 3 bases of the junction left unmatched. Germline V gene data show CDR1 as MNHNS and CDR2 as SASEGT.

The chain couples TRBV7-9 to TRBJ2-5; D uncertain. The CDR3 extends over 12 amino acids. Germline CDR1 reads SEHNR; CDR2 reads FQNEAQ (reference sequence). Trimming took 5 bases from V and 2 from J, leaving 6 bases between them. CDR3 nucleotide sequence: TGTGCCAGCAGCCCCAGTCAAGAGACCCAGTACTTC. This translates into CASSPSQETQYF.

The genes are TRBV5-1 and TRBJ2-7; 7 positions agree with TRBD2. The germline gives CDR1 SGHRS, CDR2 YFSETQ. Losses at the gene ends were 0 bases for V and 3 bases for J; bases not matched to a gene: 9. The CDR3 runs to 16 residues. CDR3 sequence: CASSLGRLGEGYEQYF. CDR3 bases: TGCGCCAGCAGCTTGGGAAGGCTGGGGGAGGGCTACGAGCAGTACTTC.

The rearrangement links TRBV29-1 to TRBJ2-7, with TRBD1 matching over 7 bases. The V gene end was trimmed by 4 bases and the J gene end by 0 bases; junction bases not matched to a gene: 3. The CDR3 totals 13 residues. CDR1 is SQVTM, CDR2 ANQGSEA, per germline. This CDR3 is CSVGAGGSYEQYF. The CDR3 coding sequence is TGCAGCGTTGGGGCAGGGGGCTCCTACGAGCAGTACTTC.

The chain recombines TRBV5-1 with TRBJ2-3; tentatively, D is TRBD1 (6 bases). Germline V gene data show CDR1 as SGHRS and CDR2 as YFSETQ. This CDR3 has 13 residues. V was cut by 1 base and J by 5 bases, with 8 bases left in between. The CDR3 loop reads CASSLPGEDTQYF. The CDR3 region has the DNA TGCGCCAGCAGCTTGCCAGGGGAAGATACGCAGTATTTT. The whole variable domain, remainder taken from reference TRBV5-1 and TRBJ2-3, is KAGVTQTPRYLIKTRGQQVTLSCSPISGHRSVSWYQQTPGQGLQFLFEYFSETQRNKGNFPGRFSGRQFSNSRSEMNVSTLELGDSALYLCASSLPGEDTQYFGPGTRLTVL.

The genes are TRBV10-3 and TRBJ2-2; 8 bases are a match to TRBD2. With 7 bases clipped from V and 4 bases from J, the junction kept 2 bases outside the gene matches. The CDR3 consists of 13 residues. CDR1 ENHRY and CDR2 SYGVKD come from the germline V gene. CDR3 sequence: CAIIAGGTGELFF. The DNA for the CDR3 is TGTGCCATCATTGCGGGGGGCACCGGGGAGCTGTTTTTT.

Worth noting for this clone: The junction does not match germline at one end; this may be a read error. This chain connects TRBV27 to TRBJ2-7; a weak D match, TRBD2 (5 bases). The CDR3 has 15 amino acids. Germline assignment: CDR1 MNHEY and CDR2 SMNVEV (reference sequence). The CDR3 region is CASSLYPIGTYEQYF. CDR3 nucleotide sequence: TGTGCCAGCAGCTTATACCCCATCGGGACCTACGAGCAGTACTTC.

This chain connects TRBV6-5 to TRBJ2-7, with TRBD2 identical over 8 bases. V lost 8 bases to trimming and J lost 2 bases; unmatched junction nucleotides: 5. The CDR3 sequence is 13 residues long. Germline V lookup: CDR1 MNHEY, CDR2 SVGAGI. CDR3 nucleotides: TGTGCCAGCTCCCGGGGGGGCGCCTACGAGCAGTACTTC. This translates into CASSRGGAYEQYF.

This clone has a handful of counts. The CDR3 region has the DNA TGCGCCAGCAGCTTCCTAGCGGGAGTTGAAAACGAGCAGTACTTC. As protein: CASSFLAGVENEQYF. The rearrangement joins TRBV5-1 to TRBJ2-7, with 10 nucleotides matching TRBD2. The V and J ends lost 2 bases and 5 bases, in that order; junction bases with no gene match: 7. Germline CDR1 reads SGHRS; CDR2 reads YFSETQ. The CDR3 runs 15 residues.

The chain uses TRBV19 and TRBJ1-2, with 9 bases matching TRBD1. Germline V gene sequence: CDR1 LNHDA, CDR2 SQIVND (reference sequence). The CDR3 totals 14 residues. V lost 5 bases, J lost 7 bases, and 8 bases stayed unmatched. In DNA, the CDR3 is TGTGCCAGTAGTGCGGTCGACAGGGGGAGTGGCTACACCTTC. This codes for CASSAVDRGSGYTF.

This clone was picked up a small number of times. The J gene is TRBJ2-5, the V gene TRBV9, with no clear D. Germline values: CDR1 SGDLS, CDR2 YYNGEE. V lost 0 bases, J lost 5 bases, and 8 bases lay in between. The CDR3 totals 13 residues. CDR3 DNA sequence: TGTGCCAGCAGCGTAGGGGTCAGGGAGACCCAGTACTTC. Translating it yields CASSVGVRETQYF.

CDR3 sequence (DNA): TGTGCCAGCAGTTTTTGGGGGGGCCGACAACCCGCCAACTATGGCTACACCTTC. Protein product: CASSFWGGRQPANYGYTF. The V gene is TRBV28, the J gene TRBJ1-2; D may be TRBD1 (6 bases). Germline-derived CDR1 and CDR2 are MDHEN and SYDVKM. The CDR3 length is 18 residues. The V end was cut by 3 bases, the J end by 2 bases, with 22 bases between.

The chain links TRBV7-2 to TRBJ2-3; 13 bases match TRBD2. CDR1 and CDR2 (germline): SGHTA, FQGNSA. V was pared by 3 bases and J by 5 bases, with 5 bases of the junction left unmatched. This CDR3 region has 16 residues. CDR3 nucleotide sequence: TGTGCCAGCAGCTTCCGGACTAGCGGGAGTAGAGATACGCAGTATTTT. Its protein is CASSFRTSGSRDTQYF.

The chain has TRBV5-8 and TRBJ1-2, with 8 bases that match TRBD1. The CDR3 contains 14 residues. V lost 4 bases and J lost 4; bases outside the gene matches: 6. The germline gives CDR1 SGHTS, CDR2 YDEGEE. The CDR3 DNA reads as TGTGCCAGCAGCAGGGACAGGAGAACCTATGGCTACACCTTC. Translated, it gives CASSRDRRTYGYTF.

The chain uses TRBV6-5 and TRBJ2-2, with D possibly TRBD2 on 5 matching bases. The germline V gene has CDR1 MNHEY and CDR2 SVGAGI. V was clipped by 6 bases and J by 3 bases, with 14 bases between them. The CDR3 covers 15 residues. The CDR3 sequence: CASRKGEEYTGELFF. The CDR3 coding sequence is TGTGCCAGCAGGAAGGGAGAGGAATACACCGGGGAGCTGTTTTTT.

The chain combines TRBV7-2 with TRBJ1-2; TRBD1 aligns across 9 bases. J lost 3 bases, V lost 5 bases, and 4 bases had no gene match. Germline values: CDR1 SGHTA, CDR2 FQGNSA. The CDR3 is 14 amino acids. For the CDR3, the DNA is TGTGCCAGCAGCCGGACAGGGGCGGACTATGGCTACACCTTC. This sequence encodes CASSRTGADYGYTF.

The CDR3 region is CASSIQGQDSYEQYF. The CDR3 DNA reads TGTGCCAGTAGTATTCAGGGGCAGGATTCCTACGAGCAGTACTTC. V usage is TRBV19 and J usage is TRBJ2-7; possibly TRBD1 for D (6 bases). There are 15 residues in the CDR3. Trimming cost V 3 bases and J 1 base, with 13 bases left between them. Germline CDR1 is LNHDA and CDR2 is SQIVND (reference sequence).

This chain joins TRBV5-6 and TRBJ2-6; D perhaps matches TRBD1 (6 bases). CDR1 is SGHDT, CDR2 YYEEEE, per germline. The CDR3 is 17 amino acids. Trimming took off 0 bases at V and 0 bases at J, with 10 bases between the two ends. CDR3 nucleotides: TGTGCCAGCAGCTTGGCAGGGGTTCTCTCTGGGGCCAACGTCCTGACTTTC. Translated, it gives CASSLAGVLSGANVLTF.

The chain recombines TRBV19 with TRBJ1-2; 10 bases line up with TRBD1. The CDR3 spans 15 residues. Germline CDR1 LNHDA, CDR2 SQIVND (reference sequence). After removal of 5 bases from V and 0 bases from J, the junction contained 3 bases not matched to a gene. The CDR3 loop reads CASSVTGGANYGYTF. The CDR3 nucleotides read TGTGCCAGTAGTGTGACAGGGGGCGCTAACTATGGCTACACCTTC.

In nucleotides, the CDR3 is TGTGCCAGCAGCTCCCGCGATCATGGAGTTTTCTTT. This encodes CASSSRDHGVFF. This chain uses TRBV9 with TRBJ1-1; D call uncertain. Germline CDR1 and CDR2: SGDLS and YYNGEE. V dropped 4 bases and J dropped 13 bases, with 17 bases sitting between them. The CDR3 extends over 12 amino acids.

The chain joins TRBV6-5 to TRBJ2-2, with D possibly being TRBD2 (5 bases). The ends were cut back, 5 bases at V and 3 bases at J, with 13 bases in the middle. There are 15 residues in the CDR3. CDR1 and CDR2 (germline): MNHEY, SVGAGI. As DNA, the CDR3 is TGTGCCAGCAGTACCCACACTAGACACACCGGGGAGCTGTTTTTT. Translation: CASSTHTRHTGELFF.